This T cell receptor (beta chain) was obtained from a study of CD8+CD57+ T cells in acquired aplastic anemia. This clonotype was seen once. The antigen is undetermined. This CDR3 comprises 16 residues. CDR1 SGHAT and CDR2 FQNNGV come from the germline V gene. V gave up 3 bases and J gave up 3 bases, with 17 bases separating them. CDR3 and TCR beta VDJ profiling relied on genomic DNA as the template. TCRdb re-called the reads with MiXCR, one entry per CDR3 protein. The repertoire has some 170,000 distinct CDR3 sequences, roughly 47% of them found once; the top ten carry 1.1%. General study findings and limits: Comparison of patients with controls identified 25 to 30 shared CD8+ CDR3 sequences.

The receptor's source is a human donor in good health. The sequencing sample was made of sorted CD4+, CD8+, or CD8+CD57+ T cells (not recorded which) from PBMCs. V gene TRBV11-2 combines with J gene TRBJ2-5; D possibly corresponds to TRBD2 (6 bases). DNA of the CDR3: TGTGCCAGCAGCTTGGAGGGCGGCCGATCCAAAGAGACCCAGTACTTC. It specifies CASSLEGGRSKETQYF.